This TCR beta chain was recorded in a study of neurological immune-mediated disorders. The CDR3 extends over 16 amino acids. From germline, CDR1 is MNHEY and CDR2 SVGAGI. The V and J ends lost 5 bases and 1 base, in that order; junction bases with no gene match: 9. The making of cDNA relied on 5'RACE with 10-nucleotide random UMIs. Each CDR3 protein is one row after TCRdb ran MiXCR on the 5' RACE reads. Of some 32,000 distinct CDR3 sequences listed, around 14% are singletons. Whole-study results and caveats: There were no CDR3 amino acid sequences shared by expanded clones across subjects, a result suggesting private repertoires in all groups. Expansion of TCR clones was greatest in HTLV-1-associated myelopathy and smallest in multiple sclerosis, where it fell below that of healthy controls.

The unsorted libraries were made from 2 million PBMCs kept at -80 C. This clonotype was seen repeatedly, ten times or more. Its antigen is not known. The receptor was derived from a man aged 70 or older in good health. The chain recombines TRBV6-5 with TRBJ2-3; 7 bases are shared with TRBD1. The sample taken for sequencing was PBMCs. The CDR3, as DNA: TGTGCCAGCAGTGGCTCCACAGGGGTGGGCACAGATACGCAGTATTTT. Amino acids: CASSGSTGVGTDTQYF.